Described below is a single TCR beta chain sequence and its context. The entry originates in a study of blood T cell repertoires in COVID-19. For the study at large: The United States, Italy and Spain supplied acute and convalescent COVID-19 samples. In each case, the material was cDNA or gDNA derived from T cells, B-cell-depleted T cells, or PBMCs.

V lost 5 bases, J lost 8 bases, and 7 bases stayed unmatched. The length of the CDR3 is 15 residues. CDR1 MNHEY and CDR2 SVGAGI come from the germline V gene. As originally analysed: Cell counts per sample came from amplifying reference gene primers. Using immunoSEQ multiplex PCR, the repertoire was profiled, and TCRdb retains in-frame clones only, with some absent. D and trimming were read from the DNA, whereas the V and J calls and clone size are those reported in that table. The sample has roughly 45,000 clones; 90% are singletons. The chain employs TRBV6-5 and TRBJ1-4, with 11 bases that match TRBD1. The receptor was derived from a man aged 65 to 85 with active COVID-19. Sample: peripheral blood. The DNA of the CDR3 is TGTGCCAGCAGTCAATCCGGGACAGGGGGAGAAAAACTGTTTTTT. Its protein product is CASSQSGTGGEKLFF.